Shown below are 15 T cell receptor beta chains from a single sample sequenced in a study of response to subunit inactivated influenza vaccine. TCRdb re-analysed the RT-PCR reads in MiXCR, keeping a single row per CDR3 protein. The table has 450,000 to 600,000 distinct CDR3 sequences, 7.5% to 8.5% seen once. Specimen: PBMCs from blood, collected less than 30 months after vaccination. The origin of the receptors is a man aged 50 to 69 who received an inactivated influenza vaccine.

This chain connects TRBV28 to TRBJ2-3; 10 bases agree with TRBD2. Looked up from germline, CDR1 is MDHEN and CDR2 is SYDVKM. The J segment lost 3 bases and the V segment lost 0 bases, leaving 9 bases of the junction unmatched. The CDR3 has 18 residues. CDR3 sequence reads: CASSLWASGSEGTDTQYF. The CDR3 DNA follows: TGTGCCAGCAGTTTATGGGCTAGCGGGAGTGAGGGAACAGATACGCAGTATTTT.

This clonotype appeared once. The chain is built from TRBV4-2 and TRBJ2-4, with D tentatively TRBD1 (5 bases). The V end lost 3 bases, the J end lost 6 bases, and 12 bases lay between the germline ends. CDR3 length: 14 residues. CDR1 LGHNA and CDR2 YNFKEQ come from the germline V gene. Here the CDR3 DNA reads TGTGCCAGCAGCCAGGACACGACCGCAAACATTCAGTACTTC. This translates into CASSQDTTANIQYF.

This clonotype was seen at least ten times. In DNA form, the CDR3 reads TGTGCCAGCAGCGCCGACAGGGCTAATAATTCACCCCTCCACTTT. Its translation: CASSADRANNSPLHF. The gene calls are TRBV7-6 and TRBJ1-6, with 7 positions matching TRBD1. The V gene end was trimmed by 5 bases and the J gene end by 5 bases; junction bases not matched to a gene: 6. CDR1 and CDR2 from the germline V gene are SGHVS and FNYEAQ. The CDR3 extends over 15 amino acids.

This clonotype was found many times. The rearrangement joins TRBV18 to TRBJ2-5; 8 nucleotides line up with TRBD1. J gave up 6 bases and V 6 bases, and 12 bases lay outside the gene matches. CDR1 and CDR2 (germline): KGHSH, LQKENI. The CDR3 contains 15 residues. The DNA of the CDR3 is TGTGCCAGCTCGTTCCAGGGGACAGGAGGAAAGACCCAGTACTTC. This gives the protein CASSFQGTGGKTQYF.

The table lists this clonotype with a few counts. This chain links TRBV12-3 or TRBV12-4 with TRBJ2-7; the match to TRBD2 covers 16 bases. The J segment lost 0 bases and the V segment lost 3 bases, leaving 17 bases of the junction unmatched. The CDR3 consists of 22 residues. The chain's CDR3 is CASSLQASPGTSGGVLSYEQYF. The CDR3 coding sequence is TGTGCCAGCAGTTTGCAGGCTTCACCCGGGACTAGCGGGGGGGTTCTCTCCTACGAGCAGTACTTC.

This clonotype was seen a handful of times. CDR3: CSARHSYEQYF. CDR3 DNA sequence: TGCAGTGCTCGACATTCCTACGAGCAGTACTTC. This chain connects TRBV20-1 to TRBJ2-7, with D unclear. V gave up 5 bases and J gave up 1 base, with 6 bases separating them. The CDR3 is 11 amino acids. Germline-derived CDR1 and CDR2 are DFQATT and SNEGSKA (reference sequence).

This clonotype was observed many times. The rearrangement links TRBV7-9 to TRBJ2-7; TRBD1 is a possible D gene (5 bases). CDR1 is SEHNR, CDR2 FQNEAQ, per germline (reference sequence). Between the trimmed V and J ends, which lost 4 bases and 4 bases, there was a span of 14 bases. The CDR3 covers 14 residues. The CDR3 coding sequence is TGTGCCAGCAGCTCAGTCCAGGGTGGGTACGAGCAGTACTTC. It codes for CASSSVQGGYEQYF.

This clonotype was detected many times. V is TRBV6-5 and J is TRBJ2-7; D possibly corresponds to TRBD2 (6 bases). Trimming took 0 bases from V and 7 from J, leaving 7 bases between them. Germline V gene sequence: CDR1 MNHEY, CDR2 SVGAGI. This CDR3 region has 12 residues. The CDR3 spells CASSYSGGEQYF. CDR3 nucleotide sequence: TGTGCCAGCAGTTACTCGGGGGGTGAGCAGTACTTC.

This sequence joins TRBV7-9 and TRBJ2-3; D may be TRBD2 (5 bases). The germline gives CDR1 SEHNR, CDR2 FQNEAQ (reference sequence). The CDR3 spans 15 residues. The germline V and J ends were trimmed by 3 bases and 1 base, with 11 bases remaining between them. CDR3 bases: TGTGCCAGCAGCTTTTTGTTTAGCGGCACAGATACGCAGTATTTT. Its protein product is CASSFLFSGTDTQYF.

In this sample, this clonotype turned up many times. The chain couples TRBV29-1 to TRBJ2-5, with D possibly being TRBD1 (7 bases). Deletions cut 7 bases from V and 2 bases from J, with 11 bases between. The germline V gene has CDR1 SQVTM and CDR2 ANQGSEA. The length of the CDR3 is 12 residues. CDR3 in DNA: TGCAGCGCGGAGGGACAGCAAGAGACCCAGTACTTC. Amino acid sequence: CSAEGQQETQYF.

This clonotype turned up a few times. The chain joins TRBV14 to TRBJ1-1, with D possibly being TRBD1 (5 bases). V was cut by 4 bases and J by 0 bases, with 15 bases left in between. The CDR3 runs to 16 residues. CDR1 and CDR2 (germline): SGHDN, FVKESK. The CDR3 region is CASSPMQGHMNTEAFF. CDR3 coding DNA: TGTGCCAGCAGCCCCATGCAAGGACACATGAACACTGAAGCTTTCTTT.

This clonotype was observed many times. This chain connects TRBV9 to TRBJ2-2; possibly TRBD1 or TRBD2 for D (5 bases each). Germline assignment: CDR1 SGDLS and CDR2 YYNGEE. This CDR3 comprises 15 residues. V was trimmed by 4 bases and J by 6 bases, leaving 16 bases between them. CDR3 nucleotide sequence: TGTGCCAGCAGCCCCTCATGGGGGAGCGCCGGGGAGCTGTTTTTT. Translating gives CASSPSWGSAGELFF.

The J gene is TRBJ2-1, the V gene TRBV20-1; perhaps TRBD1 as D (5 bases). This CDR3 is built from 15 residues. Germline V gene lookup returns CDR1 DFQATT and CDR2 SNEGSKA (reference sequence). The ends were cut back, 5 bases at V and 2 bases at J, with 16 bases in the middle. CDR3 region: CSAPGLQGTYNEQFF. CDR3 coding DNA: TGCAGTGCTCCCGGCTTGCAGGGCACCTACAATGAGCAGTTCTTC.

This clonotype has just a few counts. The chain joins TRBV7-9 to TRBJ1-2; D ambiguous. CDR1 is SEHNR and CDR2 is FQNEAQ in the germline V gene (reference sequence). Trimming stripped 1 base from V and 2 bases from J, with 8 bases between. CDR3 length: 14 amino acids. CDR3 nucleotide sequence: TGTGCCAGCAGCTTAGGACACGGCAACTATGGCTACACCTTC. Protein sequence: CASSLGHGNYGYTF.

This clonotype was seen a handful of times. The chain uses TRBV20-1 and TRBJ2-4, with TRBD1 matching over 8 bases. J was trimmed by 9 bases and V by 6 bases; bases with no gene match: 13. The CDR3 runs 14 residues. Germline V CDR1 and CDR2: DFQATT, SNEGSKA (reference sequence). The CDR3 protein is CSAGDRRGGGIQYF. The CDR3 DNA reads as TGCAGTGCGGGGGACAGGAGGGGTGGTGGCATTCAGTACTTC.